The sequence of this T cell receptor (beta chain) was determined in a study of T cell changes during pregnancy in multiple sclerosis. Some clones are missing from TCRdb's copy, which holds only in-frame ones; the method was immunoSEQ multiplex PCR. The data hold tens of thousands of clones, with just over 85% observed a single time. V was shortened by 3 bases and J by 3 bases, with 6 bases between the two germline ends. The CDR3 is 13 residues long. Germline CDR1 reads SGHKS; CDR2 reads YYEKEE (reference sequence). The sample was CD8+ T cells from peripheral blood mononuclear cells, taken in the first trimester of pregnancy. This receptor was obtained from a female donor in good health, enrolled as a control in a pregnancy study. The chain has TRBV5-5 and TRBJ2-2; no reliable D call. The CDR3 nucleotides read TGTGCCAGCAGCTCAGGCTACACCGGGGAGCTGTTTTTT. Amino acids: CASSSGYTGELFF.